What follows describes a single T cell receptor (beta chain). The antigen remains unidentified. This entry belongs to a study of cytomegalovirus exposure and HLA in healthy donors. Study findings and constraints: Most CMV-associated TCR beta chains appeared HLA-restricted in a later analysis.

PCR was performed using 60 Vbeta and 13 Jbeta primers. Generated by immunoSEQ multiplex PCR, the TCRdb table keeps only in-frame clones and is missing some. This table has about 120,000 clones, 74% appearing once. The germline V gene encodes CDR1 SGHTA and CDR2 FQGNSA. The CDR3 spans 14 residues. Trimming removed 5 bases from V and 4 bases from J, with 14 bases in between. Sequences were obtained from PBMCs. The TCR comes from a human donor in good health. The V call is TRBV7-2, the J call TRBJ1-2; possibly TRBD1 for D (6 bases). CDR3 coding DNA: TGTGCCAGCAGCCACCCCACACAGGGCTATGGCTACACCTTC. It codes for CASSHPTQGYGYTF.